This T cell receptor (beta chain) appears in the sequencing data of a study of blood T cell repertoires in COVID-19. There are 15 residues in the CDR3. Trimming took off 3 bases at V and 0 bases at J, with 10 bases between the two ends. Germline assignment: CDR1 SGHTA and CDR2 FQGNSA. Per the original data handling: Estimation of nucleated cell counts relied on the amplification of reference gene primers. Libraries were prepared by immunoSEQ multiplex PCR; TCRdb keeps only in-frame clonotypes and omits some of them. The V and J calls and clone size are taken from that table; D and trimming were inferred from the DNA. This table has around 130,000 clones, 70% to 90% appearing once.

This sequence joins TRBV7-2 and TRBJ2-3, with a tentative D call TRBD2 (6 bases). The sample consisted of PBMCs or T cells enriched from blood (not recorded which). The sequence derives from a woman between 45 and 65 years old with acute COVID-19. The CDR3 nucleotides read TGTGCCAGCAGCTTCGAAGGGACTAGCACAGATACGCAGTATTTT. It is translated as CASSFEGTSTDTQYF.